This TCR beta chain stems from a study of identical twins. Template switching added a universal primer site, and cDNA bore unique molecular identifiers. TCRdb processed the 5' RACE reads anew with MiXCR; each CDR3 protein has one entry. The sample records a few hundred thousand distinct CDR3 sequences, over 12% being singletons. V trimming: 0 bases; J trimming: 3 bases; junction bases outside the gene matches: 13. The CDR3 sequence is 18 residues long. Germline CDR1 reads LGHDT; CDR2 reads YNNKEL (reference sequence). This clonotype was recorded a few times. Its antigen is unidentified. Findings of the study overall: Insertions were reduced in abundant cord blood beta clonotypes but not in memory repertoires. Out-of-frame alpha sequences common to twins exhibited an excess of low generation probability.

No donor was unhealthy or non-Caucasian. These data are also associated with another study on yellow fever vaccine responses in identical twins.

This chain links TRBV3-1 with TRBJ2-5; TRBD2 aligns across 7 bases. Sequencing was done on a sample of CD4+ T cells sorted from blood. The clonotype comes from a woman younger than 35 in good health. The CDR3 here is CASSQDRLGGGVKETQYF. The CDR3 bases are TGTGCCAGCAGCCAAGACAGACTAGGTGGGGGGGTGAAAGAGACCCAGTACTTC.